This entry concerns a single T cell receptor (beta chain). This record belongs to a study of technical replicates of blood from a handful of donors. Deletions cut 0 bases from V and 2 bases from J, with 23 bases between. CDR1 is LGHNA, CDR2 YSLEER, per germline. This CDR3 comprises 21 residues. Clones were read by immunoSEQ multiplex PCR, and TCRdb kept only the in-frame ones, dropping some. This sample carries roughly 80,000 clones, just under 95% of them seen once, and the ten largest clones take roughly 0.37%. The sequence was collected from a human donor in good health. The sequencing input was T cells isolated from PBMCs. The V gene is TRBV4-3, the J gene TRBJ2-6, with a possible D match to TRBD2 (7 bases). The CDR3 sequence: CASSQEWGRGRFVAGANVLTF. DNA for the CDR3: TGCGCCAGCAGCCAAGAATGGGGGCGGGGGCGCTTTGTCGCTGGGGCCAACGTCCTGACTTTC.